This T cell receptor (beta chain) derives from a study of blood T cell repertoires in COVID-19. About the study: T cells, B-cell-depleted T cells, or PBMCs provided the cDNA or gDNA that served as material.

Produced via immunoSEQ multiplex PCR; TCRdb's table is partial and in-frame only. The sample shows approximately 210,000 clones, 75% to 85% of them seen only once. Participant ages covered roughly 18 to 89 years across about two dozen US areas. Germline V CDR1 and CDR2: LNHDA, SQIVND (reference sequence). This CDR3 has 14 amino acids. V was trimmed by 5 bases and J by 0 bases, leaving 8 bases between them. Input material: PBMCs or T cells enriched from blood (not recorded which). V usage is TRBV19 and J usage is TRBJ1-3; D not certain. This clonotype was obtained from a man aged 25-45 years with acute COVID-19. DNA for the CDR3: TGTGCCAGTAGTGACACCTCCTCTGGAAACACCATATATTTT. It codes for CASSDTSSGNTIYF.